This T cell receptor beta chain was obtained from a study of technical replicates of blood from several donors. The protocol was immunoSEQ multiplex PCR, while the TCRdb copy is restricted to in-frame clones and leaves out a portion. Of about 54,000 clones in the sample, roughly 92% were seen once. CDR1 is SEHNR and CDR2 is FQNEAQ in the germline V gene (reference sequence). The CDR3 is 13 amino acids. Trimming shortened V by 10 bases and J by 4 bases, and 13 bases separated the two germline ends. The source material was T cells isolated from PBMCs. The clonotype was recovered from a human donor in good health. The chain combines TRBV7-9 with TRBJ2-2, with a tentative D call TRBD1 (6 bases). In DNA form, the CDR3 reads TGTGCCAACCGGACAGCCCTCACCGGGGAGCTGTTTTTT. Protein: CANRTALTGELFF.